This T cell receptor beta chain is from a study of blood T cell repertoires in COVID-19. The germline V gene has CDR1 SEHNR and CDR2 FQNEAQ (reference sequence). This CDR3 spans 12 amino acids. The V and J ends lost 8 bases and 0 bases respectively, with 7 bases between them. The protocol was immunoSEQ multiplex PCR, while the TCRdb copy is restricted to in-frame clones and leaves out a portion. This sample yields 130,000 to 150,000 clones, of which around 83% are seen a single time; about 9.4% belongs to the top ten. This chain connects TRBV7-9 to TRBJ1-1; D remains ambiguous. The receptor was isolated from a man aged 55-75 years with active or convalescent COVID-19. Sequencing input: peripheral blood. The CDR3 sequence is CASSGVNTEAFF. CDR3 nucleotides: TGTGCCAGCTCCGGGGTGAACACTGAAGCTTTCTTT. Filled out from reference TRBV7-9 and TRBJ1-1, the complete variable domain reads DTGVSQNPRHKITKRGQNVTFRCDPISEHNRLYWYRQTLGQGPEFLTYFQNEAQLEKSRLLSDRFSAERPKGSFSTLEIQRTEQGDSAMYLCASSGVNTEAFFGQGTRLTVV.